This TCR beta chain was identified in a study of Tregs in tolerant kidney transplant recipients. Details on this clone: What it recognizes is unknown.

Study observations and caveats: Few patients were studied, so findings need validation in larger groups. Biological reproducibility was not directly addressed in this study.

CDR3 length equals 15 residues. V lost 1 base and J lost 8; bases outside the gene matches: 7. Germline lookup yields CDR1 KGHSH and CDR2 LQKENI. Recipients received nonmyeloablative bone marrow transplants from related graft donors, with transient mixed chimerism. Unstimulated Tregs (CD4+CD25+CD127-) and CD4+CD25- non-Tregs were sorted from PBMCs. Data came from immunoSEQ multiplex PCR; TCRdb stores just in-frame clones and leaves some out. The table records tens of thousands of clones, 90% to 95% of them present only once. This TCR was recovered from a human patient who received a combined kidney and bone marrow transplant. Some T cells could come from the graft donor. The input for sequencing was CD4+ T cells from blood (PBMCs), taken 24 months after the transplant. V gene TRBV18 combines with J gene TRBJ2-1; 8 bases match TRBD2. This chain's CDR3 is CASSPRTSGSYEQFF. The CDR3 DNA sequence: TGTGCCAGCTCACCACGAACTAGCGGATCTTATGAGCAGTTCTTC.